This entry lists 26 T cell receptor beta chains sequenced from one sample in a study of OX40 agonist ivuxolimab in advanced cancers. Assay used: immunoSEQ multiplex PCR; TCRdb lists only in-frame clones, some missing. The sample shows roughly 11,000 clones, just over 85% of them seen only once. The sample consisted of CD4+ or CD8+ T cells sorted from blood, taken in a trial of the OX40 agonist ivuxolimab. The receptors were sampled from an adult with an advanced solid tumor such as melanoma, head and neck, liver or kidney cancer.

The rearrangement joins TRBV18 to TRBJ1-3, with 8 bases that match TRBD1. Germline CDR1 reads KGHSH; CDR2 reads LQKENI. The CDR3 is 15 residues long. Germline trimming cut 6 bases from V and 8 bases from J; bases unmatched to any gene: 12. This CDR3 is CASSDRDIQLDTIYF. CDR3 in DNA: TGTGCCAGCTCGGACAGGGATATCCAGCTGGACACCATATATTTT.

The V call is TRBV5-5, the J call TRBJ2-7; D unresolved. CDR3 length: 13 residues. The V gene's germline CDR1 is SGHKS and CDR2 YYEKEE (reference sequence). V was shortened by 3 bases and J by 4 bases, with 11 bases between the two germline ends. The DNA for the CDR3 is TGTGCCAGCAGCTGGACCCTGGGATACGAGCAGTACTTC. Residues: CASSWTLGYEQYF.

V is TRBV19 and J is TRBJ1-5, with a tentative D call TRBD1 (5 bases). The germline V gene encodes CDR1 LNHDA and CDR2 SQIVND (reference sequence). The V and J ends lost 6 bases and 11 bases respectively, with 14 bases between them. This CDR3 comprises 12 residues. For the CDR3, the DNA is TGTGCCAGTAGCCCCAGGGCGGCGACCCAGCATTTT. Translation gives CASSPRAATQHF.

The CDR3, as DNA: TGTGCCAGCAGCGTAGTTCCAGGGGGCCCGGACATTCAGTACTTC. It is translated as CASSVVPGGPDIQYF. The chain links TRBV9 to TRBJ2-4; 8 bases align to TRBD1. CDR3 length: 15 amino acids. Per germline, CDR1 SGDLS and CDR2 YYNGEE. Losses at the gene ends were 0 bases for V and 8 bases for J; bases not matched to a gene: 7. The full variable domain, its missing parts supplied by reference TRBV9 and TRBJ2-4, is DSGVTQTPKHLITATGQRVTLRCSPRSGDLSVYWYQQSLDQGLQFLIQYYNGEERAKGNILERFSAQQFPDLHSELNLSSLELGDSALYFCASSVVPGGPDIQYFGAGTRLSVL.

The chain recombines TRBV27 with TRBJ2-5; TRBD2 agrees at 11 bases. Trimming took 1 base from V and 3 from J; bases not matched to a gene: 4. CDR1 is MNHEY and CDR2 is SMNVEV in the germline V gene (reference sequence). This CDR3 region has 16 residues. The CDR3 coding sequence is TGTGCCAGCAGTTTATATCTAGCGGGGGGAGAAGAGACCCAGTACTTC. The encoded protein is CASSLYLAGGEETQYF.

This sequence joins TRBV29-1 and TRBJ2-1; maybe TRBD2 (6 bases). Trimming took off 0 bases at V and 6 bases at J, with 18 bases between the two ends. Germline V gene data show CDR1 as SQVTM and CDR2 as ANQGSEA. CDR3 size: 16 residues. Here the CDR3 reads CSVEDYSGRGGNEQFF. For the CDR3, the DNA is TGCAGCGTTGAAGATTATTCCGGGAGAGGAGGCAATGAGCAGTTCTTC.

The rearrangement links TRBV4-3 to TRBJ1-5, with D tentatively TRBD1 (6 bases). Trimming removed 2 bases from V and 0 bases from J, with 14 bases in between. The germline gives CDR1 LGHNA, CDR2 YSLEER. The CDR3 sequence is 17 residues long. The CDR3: CASSQSWDTDSNQPQHF. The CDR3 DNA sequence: TGCGCCAGCAGCCAAAGTTGGGACACAGATAGCAATCAGCCCCAGCATTTT.

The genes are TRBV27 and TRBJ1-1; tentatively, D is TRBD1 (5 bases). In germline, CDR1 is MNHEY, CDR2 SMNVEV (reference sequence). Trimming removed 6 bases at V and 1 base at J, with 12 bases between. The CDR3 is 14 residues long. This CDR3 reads CASRNRLTNTEAFF. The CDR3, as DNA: TGTGCCAGCAGAAACAGGTTAACGAACACTGAAGCTTTCTTT.

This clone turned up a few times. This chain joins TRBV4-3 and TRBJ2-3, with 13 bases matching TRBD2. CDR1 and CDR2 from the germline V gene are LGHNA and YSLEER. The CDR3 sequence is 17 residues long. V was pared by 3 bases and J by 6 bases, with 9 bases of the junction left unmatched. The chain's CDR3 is CASSHHGLAGDADTQYF. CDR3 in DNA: TGCGCCAGCAGCCATCACGGACTAGCGGGAGATGCGGATACGCAGTATTTT.

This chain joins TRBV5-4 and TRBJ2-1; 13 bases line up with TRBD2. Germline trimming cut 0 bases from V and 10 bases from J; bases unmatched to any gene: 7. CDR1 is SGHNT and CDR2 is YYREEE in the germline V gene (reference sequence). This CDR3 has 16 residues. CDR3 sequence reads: CASSLGGLAGPGEQFF. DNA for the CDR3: TGTGCCAGCAGCTTGGGGGGACTAGCGGGACCAGGGGAGCAGTTCTTC.

This CDR3 reads CASSQDKARNIQYF. The CDR3, as DNA: TGCGCCAGCAGCCAAGATAAGGCTAGGAACATTCAGTACTTC. The V and J genes are TRBV4-3 and TRBJ2-4; D not resolved. V dropped 0 bases and J dropped 7 bases, with 10 bases sitting between them. Germline assignment: CDR1 LGHNA and CDR2 YSLEER. The CDR3 runs 14 residues.

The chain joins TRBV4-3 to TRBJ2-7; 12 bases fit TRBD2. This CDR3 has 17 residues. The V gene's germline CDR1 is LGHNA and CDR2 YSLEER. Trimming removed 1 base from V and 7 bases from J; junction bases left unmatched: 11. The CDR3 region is CASSQGLAGDLLREQYF. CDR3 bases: TGCGCCAGCAGCCAAGGACTAGCGGGAGACCTTTTGAGGGAGCAGTACTTC.

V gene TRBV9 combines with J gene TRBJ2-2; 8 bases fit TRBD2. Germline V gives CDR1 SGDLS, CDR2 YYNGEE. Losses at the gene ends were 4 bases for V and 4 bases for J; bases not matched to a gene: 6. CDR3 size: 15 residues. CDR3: CASSPGLGSTGELFF. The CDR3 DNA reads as TGTGCCAGCAGCCCGGGACTAGGGAGCACCGGGGAGCTGTTTTTT.

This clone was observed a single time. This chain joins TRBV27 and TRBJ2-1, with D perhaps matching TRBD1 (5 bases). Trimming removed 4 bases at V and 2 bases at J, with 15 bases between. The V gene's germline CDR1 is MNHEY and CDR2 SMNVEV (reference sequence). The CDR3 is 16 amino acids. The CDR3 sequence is CASSSPDTQAYNEQFF. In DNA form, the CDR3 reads TGTGCCAGCAGTTCCCCGGACACCCAGGCCTACAATGAGCAGTTCTTC.

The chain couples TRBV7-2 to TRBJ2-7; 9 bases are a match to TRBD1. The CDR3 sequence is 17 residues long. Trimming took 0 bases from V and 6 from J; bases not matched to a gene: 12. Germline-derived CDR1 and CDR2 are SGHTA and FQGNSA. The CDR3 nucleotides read TGTGCCAGCAGCTTAGCAATAGCTGGACAGGGGCGCGGCGAGCAGTACTTC. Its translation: CASSLAIAGQGRGEQYF.

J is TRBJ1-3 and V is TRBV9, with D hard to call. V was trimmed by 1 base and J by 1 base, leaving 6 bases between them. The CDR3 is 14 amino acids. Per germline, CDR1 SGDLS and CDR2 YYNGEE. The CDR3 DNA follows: TGTGCCAGCAGCGTATCGGGGTCTGGAAACACCATATATTTT. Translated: CASSVSGSGNTIYF.

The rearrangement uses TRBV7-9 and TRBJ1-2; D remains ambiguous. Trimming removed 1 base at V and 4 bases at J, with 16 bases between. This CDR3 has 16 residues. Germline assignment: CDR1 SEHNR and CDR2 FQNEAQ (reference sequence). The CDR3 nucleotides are TGTGCCAGCAGCTTAGGGAACATAGGAACCTTCTATGGCTACACCTTC. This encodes CASSLGNIGTFYGYTF.

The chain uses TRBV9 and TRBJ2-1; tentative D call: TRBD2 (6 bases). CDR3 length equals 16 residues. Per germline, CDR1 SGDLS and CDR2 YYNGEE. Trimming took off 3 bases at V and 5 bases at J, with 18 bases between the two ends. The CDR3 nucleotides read TGTGCCAGCAGCGAACGGGAGCTAACGACAAACAATGAGCAGTTCTTC. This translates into CASSERELTTNNEQFF.

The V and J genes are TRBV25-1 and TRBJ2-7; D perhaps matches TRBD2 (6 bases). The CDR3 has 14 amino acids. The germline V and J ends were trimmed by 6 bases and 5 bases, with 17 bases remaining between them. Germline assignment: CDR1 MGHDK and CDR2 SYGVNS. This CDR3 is CASSLGGQGDEQYF. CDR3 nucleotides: TGTGCCAGCAGCTTAGGAGGGCAGGGTGACGAGCAGTACTTC.

The CDR3 DNA is TGCAGTGCTACTGACATCCACGAGCAGTACTTC. It translates to CSATDIHEQYF. The chain is built from TRBV20-1 and TRBJ2-7; D gene unclear. The CDR3 length is 11 residues. The ends were cut back, 4 bases at V and 5 bases at J, with 9 bases in the middle. CDR1 and CDR2 (germline): DFQATT, SNEGSKA (reference sequence).

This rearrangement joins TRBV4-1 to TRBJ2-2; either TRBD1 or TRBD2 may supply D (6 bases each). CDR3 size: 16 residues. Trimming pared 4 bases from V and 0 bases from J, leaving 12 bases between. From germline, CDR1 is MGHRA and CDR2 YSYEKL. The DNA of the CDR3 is TGCGCCAGCAGCCCAGGGGAGGTAGCGAACACCGGGGAGCTGTTTTTT. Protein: CASSPGEVANTGELFF.

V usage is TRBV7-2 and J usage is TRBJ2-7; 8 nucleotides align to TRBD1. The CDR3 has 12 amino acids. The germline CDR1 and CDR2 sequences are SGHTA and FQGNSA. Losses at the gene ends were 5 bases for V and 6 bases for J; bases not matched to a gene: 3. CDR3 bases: TGTGCCAGCAGCCAGACAGGGGTCGAGCAGTACTTC. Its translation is CASSQTGVEQYF.

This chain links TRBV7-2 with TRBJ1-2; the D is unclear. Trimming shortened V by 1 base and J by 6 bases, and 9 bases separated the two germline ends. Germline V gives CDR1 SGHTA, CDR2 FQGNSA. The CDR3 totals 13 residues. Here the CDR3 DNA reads TGTGCCAGCAGCTTAGGCAGGTGGGATGGCTACACCTTC. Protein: CASSLGRWDGYTF.

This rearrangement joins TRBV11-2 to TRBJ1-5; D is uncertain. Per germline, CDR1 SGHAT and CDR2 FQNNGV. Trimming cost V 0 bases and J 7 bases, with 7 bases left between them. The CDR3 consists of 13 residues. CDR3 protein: CASSLEVGQPQHF. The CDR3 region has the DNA TGTGCCAGCAGCTTAGAAGTGGGGCAGCCCCAGCATTTT. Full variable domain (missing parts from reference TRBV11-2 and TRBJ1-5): EAGVAQSPRYKIIEKRQSVAFWCNPISGHATLYWYQQILGQGPKLLIQFQNNGVVDDSQLPKDRFSAERLKGVDSTLKIQPAKLEDSAVYLCASSLEVGQPQHFGDGTRLSIL.

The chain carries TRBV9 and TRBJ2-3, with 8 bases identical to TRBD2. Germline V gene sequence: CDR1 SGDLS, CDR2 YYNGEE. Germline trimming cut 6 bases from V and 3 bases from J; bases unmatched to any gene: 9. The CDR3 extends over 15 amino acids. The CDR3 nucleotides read TGTGCCAGCACCTACAGCGGGGGCGCAACAGATACGCAGTATTTT. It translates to CASTYSGGATDTQYF.

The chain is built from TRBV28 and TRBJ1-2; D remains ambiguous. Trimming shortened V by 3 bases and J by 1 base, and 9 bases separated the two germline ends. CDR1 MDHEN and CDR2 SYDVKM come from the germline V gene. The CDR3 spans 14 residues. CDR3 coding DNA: TGTGCCAGCAGTTTCAAAGGACTTAACTATGGCTACACCTTC. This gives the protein CASSFKGLNYGYTF.